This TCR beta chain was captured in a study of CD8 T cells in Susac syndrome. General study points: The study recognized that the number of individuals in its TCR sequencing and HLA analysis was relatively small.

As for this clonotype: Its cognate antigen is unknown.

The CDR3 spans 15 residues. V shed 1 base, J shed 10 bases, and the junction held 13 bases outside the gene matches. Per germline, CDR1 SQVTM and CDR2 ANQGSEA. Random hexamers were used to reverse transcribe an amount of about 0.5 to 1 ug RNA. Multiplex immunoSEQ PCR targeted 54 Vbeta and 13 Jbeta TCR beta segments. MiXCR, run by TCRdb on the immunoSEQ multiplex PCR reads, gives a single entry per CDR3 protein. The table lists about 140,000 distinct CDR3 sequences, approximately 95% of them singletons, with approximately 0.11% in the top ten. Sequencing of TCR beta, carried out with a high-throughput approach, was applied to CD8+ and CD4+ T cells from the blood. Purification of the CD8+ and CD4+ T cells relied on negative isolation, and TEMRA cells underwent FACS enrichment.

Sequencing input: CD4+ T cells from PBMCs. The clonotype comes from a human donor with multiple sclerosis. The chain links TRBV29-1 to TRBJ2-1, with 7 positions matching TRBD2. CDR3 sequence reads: CSVEVRGGRSGEQFF. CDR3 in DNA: TGCAGCGTTGAAGTACGCGGCGGGAGATCAGGGGAGCAGTTCTTC.